These 15 T cell receptor beta chains came from one sample sequenced in a study of shared clonotypes between healthy human individuals. Assay used: immunoSEQ multiplex PCR; TCRdb lists only in-frame clones, some missing. The top ten clones hold 1.4% of a sample with about a million clones, roughly 80% of them seen once. The specimen sequenced was memory CD4+ T cells sorted from blood. As to subset: CD45RA-negative fraction. The source is a man between 18 and 29 years old in good health.

The genes are TRBV18 and TRBJ2-5; either TRBD1 or TRBD2 may fit D (6 bases each). The CDR3 runs to 14 residues. The germline V gene encodes CDR1 KGHSH and CDR2 LQKENI. V was trimmed by 6 bases and J by 5 bases, leaving 16 bases between them. CDR3 sequence: CASSGGLAEETQYF. In DNA, the CDR3 is TGTGCCAGCTCTGGGGGGCTGGCCGAGGAGACCCAGTACTTC.

V usage is TRBV27 and J usage is TRBJ2-1; D is possibly TRBD1 or TRBD2 (6 bases each). In germline, CDR1 is MNHEY, CDR2 SMNVEV (reference sequence). V lost 5 bases and J lost 2, with 7 bases in between. The CDR3 contains 13 residues. The CDR3 here is CASSRGPYNEQFF. The CDR3 DNA reads as TGTGCCAGCAGTCGGGGGCCCTACAATGAGCAGTTCTTC.

A note on this clone: Within the sample, other DNA sequences also encode this same CDR3. V gene TRBV5-1 combines with J gene TRBJ1-1, with a possible D match to TRBD1 (5 bases). This CDR3 is built from 17 residues. Trimming removed 4 bases from V and 4 bases from J, with 23 bases in between. CDR1 is SGHRS and CDR2 is YFSETQ in the germline V gene. CDR3 sequence (DNA): TGCGCCAGCAGCCCCAGCCCTTGGGCAGGGAAAGGCACTGAAGCTTTCTTT. It codes for CASSPSPWAGKGTEAFF.

In this sample, this clone turned up once. This sequence joins TRBV18 and TRBJ2-3; 11 nucleotides align to TRBD2. J was trimmed by 4 bases and V by 6 bases; bases with no gene match: 9. The CDR3 contains 16 residues. From germline, CDR1 is KGHSH and CDR2 LQKENI. In DNA form, the CDR3 reads TGTGCCAGCTCCCAAGGAACTAGCGGGAGTGCAGATACGCAGTATTTT. Protein product: CASSQGTSGSADTQYF.

V usage is TRBV19 and J usage is TRBJ1-5; D is unresolved. CDR3 size: 14 residues. V lost 11 bases and J 2 bases, leaving 16 bases between the germline ends. Germline V CDR1 and CDR2: LNHDA, SQIVND (reference sequence). CDR3 coding DNA: TGTGCCGGACGGGGTTCATGTGGCAATCAGCCCCAGCATTTT. Translating gives CAGRGSCGNQPQHF.

Only one count was recorded for this clone. The chain couples TRBV30 to TRBJ2-3; the D gene is possibly TRBD2 (6 bases). CDR1 and CDR2 (germline): GTSNPN, SVGIG (reference sequence). V was shortened by 7 bases and J by 0 bases, with 17 bases between the two germline ends. CDR3 size: 15 residues. The CDR3 sequence: CALQLPGVSTDTQYF. CDR3 DNA sequence: TGTGCCTTACAACTCCCGGGGGTTAGCACAGATACGCAGTATTTT. The full variable domain, completed using reference TRBV30 and TRBJ2-3, is SQTIHQWPATLVQPVGSPLSLECTVEGTSNPNLYWYRQAAGRGLQLLFYSVGIGQISSEVPQNLSASRPQDRQFILSSKKLLLSDSGFYLCALQLPGVSTDTQYFGPGTRLTVL.

This rearrangement joins TRBV19 to TRBJ2-1, with 8 bases that match TRBD2. After removal of 6 bases from V and 5 bases from J, the junction contained 6 bases not matched to a gene. The CDR3 is 14 residues long. In germline, CDR1 is LNHDA, CDR2 SQIVND (reference sequence). The CDR3 DNA follows: TGTGCCAGTAGAATGAATAGCGGGGACAATGAGCAGTTCTTC. Translation gives CASRMNSGDNEQFF.

J is TRBJ2-3 and V is TRBV30; D is possibly TRBD1 or TRBD2 (6 bases each). Germline V gene data show CDR1 as GTSNPN and CDR2 as SVGIG (reference sequence). The CDR3 is 15 amino acids. V lost 0 bases, J lost 1 base, and 11 bases lay in between. The CDR3 coding sequence is TGTGCCTGGAGTGTAGCTAGGGGGGGCACAGATACGCAGTATTTT. This encodes CAWSVARGGTDTQYF.

The genes are TRBV5-1 and TRBJ2-7; D is possibly TRBD1 (5 bases). V lost 3 bases and J 0 bases, leaving 13 bases between the germline ends. CDR3 length: 15 amino acids. Germline V gene lookup returns CDR1 SGHRS and CDR2 YFSETQ. The CDR3 nucleotides are TGCGCCAGCAGCTCAGGGTATACGAGCTCCTACGAGCAGTACTTC. Translating it yields CASSSGYTSSYEQYF.

Only one count was recorded for this clone. The gene calls are TRBV4-2 and TRBJ2-7; TRBD2 matches at 8 bases. This CDR3 region has 15 residues. V shed 0 bases and J 12 bases; nucleotides not matched to a gene: 13. Germline-derived CDR1 and CDR2 are LGHNA and YNFKEQ. The CDR3 DNA reads as TGTGCCAGCAGCCAAGATCGGTTGGTAGCGGGGCCCCGGTACTTC. As protein: CASSQDRLVAGPRYF.

This clone was seen more than once but under ten times. The rearrangement uses TRBV2 and TRBJ1-6; D not certain. There are 13 residues in the CDR3. Germline V gene lookup returns CDR1 SNHLY and CDR2 FYNNEI. With 8 bases removed from V and 7 bases from J, the gap between germline ends came to 12 bases. The CDR3 sequence is CASGFAENSPLHF. The CDR3 nucleotides read TGTGCCAGCGGGTTCGCCGAGAATTCACCCCTCCACTTT.

Points on this clone: It may be a read error: a sequence one base away is much more abundant. The same CDR3 arises from other DNA sequences in this sample as well. This chain connects TRBV11-2 to TRBJ1-1; D is uncertain. This CDR3 has 13 residues. The germline CDR1 and CDR2 sequences are SGHAT and FQNNGV. The ends were cut back, 3 bases at V and 0 bases at J, with 5 bases in the middle. The CDR3 bases are TGTGCCAGCAGCTTGGTAGTGAACACTGAAGCTTTCTTT. It is translated as CASSLVVNTEAFF.

This chain connects TRBV5-1 to TRBJ2-5, with TRBD1 matching over 8 bases. Per germline, CDR1 SGHRS and CDR2 YFSETQ. V dropped 2 bases and J dropped 2; count of bases not matched to a gene: 8. The CDR3 consists of 16 residues. DNA of the CDR3: TGCGCCAGCAGCTTATCGGAAGGACAGGGACAAGAGACCCAGTACTTC. This codes for CASSLSEGQGQETQYF.

This sequence joins TRBV29-1 and TRBJ2-5; 7 bases map to TRBD1. CDR3 length: 13 amino acids. Trimming at V came to 6 bases and at J to 5 bases, leaving 9 bases not matched to a gene. The germline V gene has CDR1 SQVTM and CDR2 ANQGSEA. The CDR3 reads CSVQGQAGETQYF. CDR3 nucleotide sequence: TGCAGCGTCCAAGGACAGGCTGGGGAGACCCAGTACTTC.

This clone was observed a handful of times. V is TRBV4-3 and J is TRBJ2-5, with D unclear. Germline V gives CDR1 LGHNA, CDR2 YSLEER. The CDR3 extends over 16 amino acids. Trimming stripped 4 bases from V and 2 bases from J, with 17 bases between. CDR3 nucleotide sequence: TGCGCCAGCAGCCGGACGACGGTCCTTAATCAAGAGACCCAGTACTTC. Encoded protein: CASSRTTVLNQETQYF.